This T cell receptor beta chain was recovered during a study of T cell changes during pregnancy in multiple sclerosis. This table comes from immunoSEQ multiplex PCR, and its TCRdb copy is limited to in-frame clones, with some not included. The table includes roughly 97,000 clones, around nine tenths detected once. Germline values: CDR1 MNHNY, CDR2 SVGAGI (reference sequence). V lost 5 bases and J 2 bases, leaving 16 bases between the germline ends. This CDR3 comprises 16 residues. Sample: peripheral blood, taken in the second trimester of pregnancy. This chain uses TRBV6-6 with TRBJ1-5, with a tentative D call TRBD1 (6 bases). This receptor was obtained from a female donor in good health, enrolled as a control in a pregnancy study. As DNA, the CDR3 is TGTGCCAGCAGTCAACGGACAGTAGGTCGCAATCAGCCCCAGCATTTT. Translation gives CASSQRTVGRNQPQHF.